The 32 T cell receptor beta chains listed next were all sequenced from one sample in a study of blood T cells in healthy people across ages. Then a second PCR, running about 6 to 12 cycles, was carried out with a sample-barcoded 5' primer and a J-beta primer mix. A single record per CDR3 protein comes from TCRdb applying MiXCR to the 5' RACE reads. The table records 850,000 to 950,000 distinct CDR3 sequences, 29% of them present only once. Sequences were obtained from blood. All receptors come from a woman of 80 years or more in good health.

This clonotype has a handful of counts. This chain connects TRBV21-1 to TRBJ2-5; TRBD2 was called by the table and not checked on the DNA. TRBV21-1 is shown as a pseudogene. The CDR3 extends over 15 amino acids. CDR3 region: CASSRERGGRETQYF. The CDR3 DNA sequence: TGTGCCAGCAGCCGAGAGCGGGGGGGCCGAGAGACCCAGTACTTC.

A word on this clonotype: A much more abundant neighbour one base away suggests this may be a read error. V usage is TRBV7-9 and J usage is TRBJ1-2; 8 bases map to TRBD1. CDR3 size: 14 residues. Germline V gives CDR1 SEHNR, CDR2 FQNEAQ (reference sequence). Trimming removed 4 bases from V and 4 bases from J; junction bases left unmatched: 5. This chain's CDR3 is CASSSRQGSYGYTF. The CDR3 DNA reads as TGTGCCAGCAGCTCTAGACAGGGGAGCTATGGCTACACCTTC.

The chain links TRBV10-1 to TRBJ2-7, with 8 bases matching TRBD2. Germline values: CDR1 WNHNN, CDR2 SYGVQD (reference sequence). V shed 3 bases and J 6 bases; nucleotides not matched to a gene: 7. The CDR3 totals 14 residues. Written as DNA, the CDR3 is TGCGCCAGCAGTGATGGACTAGCCGGCTCCGAGCAGTACTTC. Translated: CASSDGLAGSEQYF.

J is TRBJ2-7 and V is TRBV9; TRBD1 matches at 7 bases. J lost 3 bases, V lost 0 bases, and 9 bases had no gene match. The CDR3 totals 16 residues. Germline V gene sequence: CDR1 SGDLS, CDR2 YYNGEE. The CDR3 nucleotides read TGTGCCAGCAGCGTAGGTATGGGACAGACGCTCTACGAGCAGTACTTC. Residues: CASSVGMGQTLYEQYF.

The gene calls are TRBV7-2 and TRBJ1-2; 7 bases are a match to TRBD1. Germline trimming cut 3 bases from V and 2 bases from J; bases unmatched to any gene: 0. This CDR3 is 13 amino acids long. The germline V gene encodes CDR1 SGHTA and CDR2 FQGNSA. The CDR3 DNA reads as TGTACCAGCAGCTTGGGACAGAACTATGGCTACACCTTC. Protein sequence: CTSSLGQNYGYTF.

In the case of this clonotype: This clone may be a read error of a much larger clone one base away. The genes are TRBV7-9 and TRBJ2-5; a possible D gene is TRBD2 (6 bases). CDR1 and CDR2 from the germline V gene are SEHNR and FQNEAQ (reference sequence). The CDR3 consists of 12 residues. In DNA form, the CDR3 reads TGTGCCAACAGCGACCTCAGACGGGGGATGTACTTC. Translation gives CANSDLRRGMYF.

The chain is built from TRBV2 and TRBJ2-2; D perhaps matches TRBD2 (5 bases). The ends were cut back, 5 bases at V and 1 base at J, with 11 bases in the middle. CDR1 is SNHLY, CDR2 FYNNEI, per germline. The CDR3 is 15 residues long. This chain's CDR3 is CASSFSEGNTGELFF. The CDR3, as DNA: TGTGCCAGCAGTTTCTCCGAGGGGAACACCGGGGAGCTGTTTTTT.

This clonotype was seen repeatedly, ten times or more. The chain employs TRBV6-2 or TRBV6-3 and TRBJ2-7; 11 nucleotides align to TRBD2. The germline V gene encodes CDR1 MNHEY and CDR2 SVGEGT. V was pared by 6 bases and J by 4 bases, with 5 bases of the junction left unmatched. The CDR3 sequence is 14 residues long. CDR3 DNA: TGTGCCAGCAGCTACGGGACTAGCGGTTACGAGCAGTACTTC. It encodes CASSYGTSGYEQYF.

The chain links TRBV29-1 to TRBJ2-4, with a possible D match to TRBD2 (6 bases). TRBJ2-5 matches the DNA end more closely, so the J call is doubtful. CDR3 length equals 13 residues. Looked up from germline, CDR1 is SQVTM and CDR2 is ANQGSEA. The CDR3 loop reads CSVYGGYQETQYF. The DNA of the CDR3 is TGCAGCGTCTACGGGGGATACCAAGAGACCCAGTACTTC.

The V and J genes are TRBV5-1 and TRBJ1-2; D is uncertain. The V end was cut by 0 bases, the J end by 0 bases, with 12 bases between. In germline, CDR1 is SGHRS, CDR2 YFSETQ. The CDR3 consists of 16 residues. CDR3 nucleotides: TGCGCCAGCAGCTTGGGACATCGGGCATCTAACTATGGCTACACCTTC. It encodes CASSLGHRASNYGYTF. Using reference TRBV5-1 and TRBJ1-2 for the parts outside the CDR3, the full variable domain is KAGVTQTPRYLIKTRGQQVTLSCSPISGHRSVSWYQQTPGQGLQFLFEYFSETQRNKGNFPGRFSGRQFSNSRSEMNVSTLELGDSALYLCASSLGHRASNYGYTFGSGTRLTVV.

The chain couples TRBV10-3 to TRBJ2-5; 12 bases line up with TRBD1. The end of the DNA is better explained by TRBJ2-1, so the J call may be wrong. The CDR3 length is 16 residues. Germline CDR1 ENHRY, CDR2 SYGVKD. In DNA, the CDR3 is TGTGCCATCAGTGGAGGGACAGGGGGCAAAAAAGAGACCCAGTTCTTC. The encoded protein is CAISGGTGGKKETQFF.

As concerns this clonotype: Possible read error: a much larger clone is one base away. The chain uses TRBV10-3 and TRBJ2-1, with D hard to call. Germline values: CDR1 ENHRY, CDR2 SYGVKD. Trimming shortened V by 4 bases and J by 2 bases, and 15 bases separated the two germline ends. The CDR3 spans 16 residues. This CDR3 reads CAISGASRRPYNEQFF. The CDR3 nucleotides read TGTGCCATCAGTGGGGCTAGTAGACGCCCCTACAATGAGCAGTTCTTC.

This clonotype was picked up a small number of times. The chain carries TRBV5-6 and TRBJ1-5; TRBD1 matches at 8 bases. The CDR3 loop spans 14 amino acids. V lost 4 bases to trimming and J lost 5 bases; unmatched junction nucleotides: 5. Germline V gene data show CDR1 as SGHDT and CDR2 as YYEEEE. CDR3 amino acids: CASSVTGGDQPQHF. The CDR3 DNA sequence: TGTGCCAGCAGCGTTACAGGGGGGGATCAGCCCCAGCATTTT.

Remarks on this clonotype: The junction departs from the called germline gene at one end, perhaps through a read error. J is TRBJ2-1 and V is TRBV5-8, with TRBD1 as a possible D gene (6 bases). The CDR3 extends over 14 amino acids. Germline CDR1 is SGHTS and CDR2 is YDEGEE. CDR3 residues: CASNRASSYNEQFF. CDR3 in DNA: TGTGCCAGCAACAGGGCGAGCTCCTACAATGAGCAGTTTTTC. The full variable domain, rest sourced from reference TRBV5-8 and TRBJ2-1, is EAGVTQSPTHLIKTRGQQATLRCSPISGHTSVYWYQQALGLGLQFLLWYDEGEERNRGNFPPRFSGRQFPNYSSELNVNALELEDSALYLCASNRASSYNEQFFGPGTRLTVL.

V gene TRBV20-1 combines with J gene TRBJ2-2; no firm D call. This CDR3 is built from 14 residues. Germline V gives CDR1 DFQATT, CDR2 SNEGSKA (reference sequence). V was cut by 1 base and J by 3 bases, with 9 bases left in between. CDR3 sequence reads: CSARGSSDTGELFF. The CDR3 DNA reads TGCAGTGCTAGAGGGAGTTCGGACACCGGGGAGCTGTTTTTT.

V and J are TRBV2 and TRBJ2-3, with unresolved D. The CDR3 contains 14 residues. Per the germline V gene, CDR1 is SNHLY and CDR2 is FYNNEI. The V end lost 4 bases, the J end lost 2 bases, and 10 bases lay between the germline ends. The CDR3 sequence is CASSAKTNTDTQYF. The CDR3 DNA sequence: TGTGCCAGCAGTGCCAAGACCAACACAGATACGCAGTATTTT.

V and J are TRBV12-3 or TRBV12-4 and TRBJ2-1; D is possibly TRBD1 (5 bases). The CDR3 extends over 15 amino acids. V was shortened by 7 bases and J by 6 bases, with 19 bases between the two germline ends. The CDR3 DNA follows: TGTGCCAGCAATTCTGGGGCAGGGCCTCTCAATGAGCAGTTCTTC. Encoded protein: CASNSGAGPLNEQFF.

The table lists this clonotype with a few counts. The chain links TRBV7-6 to TRBJ2-2; tentatively, D is TRBD1 (6 bases). Trimming left V 6 bases short and J 2 bases short, with 13 bases between. The CDR3 sequence is 15 residues long. The germline gives CDR1 SGHVS, CDR2 FNYEAQ. This CDR3 reads CASRMGTTNTGELFF. CDR3 coding DNA: TGTGCCAGCAGAATGGGGACAACCAACACCGGGGAGCTGTTTTTT.

The chain has TRBV4-1 and TRBJ2-5; either TRBD1 or TRBD2 may fit D (6 bases each). CDR1 and CDR2 from the germline V gene are MGHRA and YSYEKL. This CDR3 is 17 amino acids long. Between the trimmed V and J ends, which lost 0 bases and 2 bases, there was a span of 16 bases. CDR3 residues: CASSQDERAGAQETQYF. CDR3 coding DNA: TGCGCCAGCAGCCAAGATGAGCGGGCAGGGGCGCAAGAGACCCAGTACTTC.

This clonotype appeared many times. The chain combines TRBV7-2 with TRBJ2-1; 10 nucleotides match TRBD1. The CDR3 has 14 residues. Unmatched junction bases numbered 3, after V lost 5 bases and J lost 5 bases. Germline values: CDR1 SGHTA, CDR2 FQGNSA. The CDR3: CASSPDRGHNEQFF. The CDR3 coding sequence is TGTGCCAGCAGCCCTGACAGGGGGCACAATGAGCAGTTCTTC.

The rearrangement links TRBV19 to TRBJ2-1; D is perhaps TRBD2 (6 bases). CDR1 is LNHDA and CDR2 is SQIVND in the germline V gene (reference sequence). The CDR3 is made up of 14 amino acids. V dropped 3 bases and J dropped 8 bases, with 14 bases sitting between them. The CDR3 DNA reads TGTGCCAGTAGTATTTGGGGGGAAGCAGATGAGCAGTTCTTC. As protein: CASSIWGEADEQFF.

This clonotype was recorded many times. The chain has TRBV20-1 and TRBJ2-5, with 11 bases that match TRBD2. Trimming cost V 6 bases and J 9 bases; bases outside gene matches: 12. The germline CDR1 and CDR2 sequences are DFQATT and SNEGSKA (reference sequence). The CDR3 is 14 residues long. The CDR3 region has the DNA TGCAGTGCCACCAGGGGACTAGCGGACCAAGCCCAGTACTTC. Protein sequence: CSATRGLADQAQYF.

Note on this clonotype: This may arise from a read error, as a much more abundant clone is one base away. V usage is TRBV6-1 and J usage is TRBJ2-1; 7 bases align to TRBD1. TRBJ2-7 explains the end of the DNA better; the J call may be wrong. The CDR3 has 15 residues. CDR1 and CDR2 from the germline V gene are MNHNS and SASEGT. CDR3 residues: CASSVGTAFYNEQYF. The CDR3 DNA sequence: TGTGCCAGCAGCGTCGGGACAGCCTTTTACAATGAGCAGTACTTC.

This rearrangement joins TRBV7-2 to TRBJ2-5; D may correspond to TRBD1 or TRBD2 (5 bases each). Trimming took off 8 bases at V and 2 bases at J, with 18 bases between the two ends. Germline loops: CDR1 SGHTA, CDR2 FQGNSA. CDR3 length equals 15 residues. CDR3 nucleotide sequence: TGTGCCAGCGGCCTCGGGACGAGAATTCAAGAGACCCAGTACTTC. Residues: CASGLGTRIQETQYF. Drawing the rest from reference TRBV7-2 and TRBJ2-5, the complete variable domain is GAGVSQSPSNKVTEKGKDVELRCDPISGHTALYWYRQSLGQGLEFLIYFQGNSAPDKSGLPSDRFSAERTGGSVSTLTIQRTQQEDSAVYLCASGLGTRIQETQYFGPGTRLLVL.

The chain couples TRBV6-2 or TRBV6-3 to TRBJ1-5, with 8 positions matching TRBD1. Germline CDR1 MNHEY, CDR2 SVGEGT. The CDR3 sequence is 16 residues long. The V and J ends lost 2 bases and 5 bases, in that order; junction bases with no gene match: 8. CDR3 region: CASSYRGRGQDQPQHF. The CDR3 DNA reads TGTGCCAGCAGTTACCGGGGCAGGGGACAGGATCAGCCCCAGCATTTT.

This chain links TRBV15 with TRBJ1-2; tentatively, D is TRBD1 (6 bases). This CDR3 is 15 amino acids long. V lost 6 bases to trimming and J lost 0 bases, with 14 bases between them. CDR1 is LNHNV and CDR2 is YYDKDF in the germline V gene (reference sequence). This CDR3 reads CATRPSGTSNYGYTF. CDR3 nucleotides: TGTGCCACCAGACCCTCCGGGACATCTAACTATGGCTACACCTTC.

The rearrangement joins TRBV7-9 to TRBJ2-3; 11 nucleotides align to TRBD2. V lost 4 bases, J lost 2 bases, and 11 bases stayed unmatched. The length of the CDR3 is 18 residues. CDR1 is SEHNR, CDR2 FQNEAQ, per germline (reference sequence). CDR3 sequence reads: CASSSNIGLAGNTDTQYF. The CDR3 bases are TGTGCCAGCAGCTCCAACATAGGACTAGCGGGCAACACAGATACGCAGTATTTT.

To note about this clonotype: One base separates it from a far larger clone, so it is likely a read error. This chain connects TRBV7-9 to TRBJ1-2, with 7 bases lining up with TRBD1. This CDR3 comprises 12 residues. Germline V gene lookup returns CDR1 SEHNR and CDR2 FQNEAQ (reference sequence). CDR3 in DNA: TGTGCCGGCAGCCTGACAGGGTATGGCTACACCTTC. Its protein product is CAGSLTGYGYTF.

Worth noting for this clonotype: Possible read error: a much larger clone is one base away. The chain has TRBV29-1 and TRBJ2-3, with D unclear. Germline assignment: CDR1 SQVTM and CDR2 ANQGSEA. CDR3 length: 12 amino acids. DNA for the CDR3: TGCAGCGTTGGGGTAGGAACAGCTACGCAGTATTTT. Its translation is CSVGVGTATQYF.

This clonotype was detected ten times or more. The chain employs TRBV29-1 and TRBJ2-5; 7 bases align to TRBD2. Trimming at V came to 3 bases and at J to 5 bases, leaving 6 bases not matched to a gene. Germline values: CDR1 SQVTM, CDR2 ANQGSEA. The CDR3 is 13 residues long. In DNA, the CDR3 is TGCAGCGTTGAGGGTCCGGGGGGTGAGACCCAGTACTTC. Amino acid sequence: CSVEGPGGETQYF. The full variable domain, with the rest looked up from reference TRBV29-1 and TRBJ2-5, is SAVISQKPSRDICQRGTSLTIQCQVDSQVTMMFWYRQQPGQSLTLIATANQGSEATYESGFVIDKFPISRPNLTFSTLTVSNMSPEDSSIYLCSVEGPGGETQYFGPGTRLLVL.

This clonotype was recorded at least ten times. The chain combines TRBV5-1 with TRBJ2-3, with D maybe TRBD2 (5 bases). This CDR3 is built from 14 residues. Deletions cut 0 bases from V and 4 bases from J, with 9 bases between. Germline V lookup: CDR1 SGHRS, CDR2 YFSETQ. The CDR3, as DNA: TGCGCCAGCAGCTTGGTCCCGGGGTCAGATACGCAGTATTTT. This encodes CASSLVPGSDTQYF.

This clonotype has ten or more counts. The V call is TRBV6-2 or TRBV6-3, the J call TRBJ2-1; 7 bases are a match to TRBD1. Germline assignment: CDR1 MNHEY and CDR2 SVGEGT. CDR3 length: 14 residues. The trim removed 7 bases at V and 9 bases at J, leaving 12 bases unmatched. Here the CDR3 reads CASTYRQGTIEQFF. The DNA of the CDR3 is TGTGCCAGCACCTACCGACAGGGTACGATTGAGCAGTTCTTC.